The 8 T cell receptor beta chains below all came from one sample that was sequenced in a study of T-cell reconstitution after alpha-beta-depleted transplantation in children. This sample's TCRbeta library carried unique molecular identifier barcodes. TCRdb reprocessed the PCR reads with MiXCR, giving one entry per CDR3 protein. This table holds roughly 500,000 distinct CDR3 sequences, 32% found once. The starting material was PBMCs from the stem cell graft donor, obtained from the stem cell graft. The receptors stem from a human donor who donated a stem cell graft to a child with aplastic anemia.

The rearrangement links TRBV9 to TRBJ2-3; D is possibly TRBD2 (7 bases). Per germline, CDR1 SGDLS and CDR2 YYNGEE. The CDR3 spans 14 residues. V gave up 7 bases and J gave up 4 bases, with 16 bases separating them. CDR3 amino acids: CASSSGGGPDTQYF. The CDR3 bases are TGTGCCAGCTCGTCCGGCGGGGGCCCAGATACGCAGTATTTT.

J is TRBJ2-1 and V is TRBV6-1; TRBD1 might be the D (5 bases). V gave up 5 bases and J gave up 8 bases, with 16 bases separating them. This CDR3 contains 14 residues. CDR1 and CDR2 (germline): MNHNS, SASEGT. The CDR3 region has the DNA TGTGCCAGCAGTATTACTTGGACATCCCATGAGCAGTTCTTC. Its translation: CASSITWTSHEQFF.

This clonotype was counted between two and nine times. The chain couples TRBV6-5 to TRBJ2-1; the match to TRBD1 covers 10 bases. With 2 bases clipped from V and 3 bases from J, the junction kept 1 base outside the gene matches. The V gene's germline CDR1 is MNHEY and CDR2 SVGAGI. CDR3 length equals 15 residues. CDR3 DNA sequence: TGTGCCAGCAGTTACGGGACAGGGGACTACAATGAGCAGTTCTTC. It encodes CASSYGTGDYNEQFF.

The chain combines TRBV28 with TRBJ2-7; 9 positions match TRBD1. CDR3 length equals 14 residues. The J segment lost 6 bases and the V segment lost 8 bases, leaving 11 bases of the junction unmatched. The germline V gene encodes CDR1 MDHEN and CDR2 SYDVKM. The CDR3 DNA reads TGTGCCAGCCACCGGGACAGGGTTCATCGCGAGCAGTACTTC. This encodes CASHRDRVHREQYF.

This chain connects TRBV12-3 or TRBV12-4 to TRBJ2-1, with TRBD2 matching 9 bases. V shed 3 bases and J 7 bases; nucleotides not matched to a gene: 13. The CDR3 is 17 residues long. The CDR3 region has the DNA TGTGCCAGCAGTTTCCCCACCGGGACTAGCACCGGGAATGAGCAGTTCTTC. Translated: CASSFPTGTSTGNEQFF.

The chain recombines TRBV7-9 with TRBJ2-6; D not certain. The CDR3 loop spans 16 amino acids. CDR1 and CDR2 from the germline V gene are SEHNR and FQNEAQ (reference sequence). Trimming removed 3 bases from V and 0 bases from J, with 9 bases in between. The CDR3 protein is CASSFTQSSGANVLTF. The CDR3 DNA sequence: TGTGCCAGCAGCTTTACCCAGAGCTCTGGGGCCAACGTCCTGACTTTC.

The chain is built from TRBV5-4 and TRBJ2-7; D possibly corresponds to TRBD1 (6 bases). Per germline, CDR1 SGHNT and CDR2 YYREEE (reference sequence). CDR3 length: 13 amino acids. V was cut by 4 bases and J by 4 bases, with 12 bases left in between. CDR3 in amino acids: CASSTGFGYEQYF. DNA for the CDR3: TGTGCCAGCAGCACAGGGTTCGGTTACGAGCAGTACTTC.

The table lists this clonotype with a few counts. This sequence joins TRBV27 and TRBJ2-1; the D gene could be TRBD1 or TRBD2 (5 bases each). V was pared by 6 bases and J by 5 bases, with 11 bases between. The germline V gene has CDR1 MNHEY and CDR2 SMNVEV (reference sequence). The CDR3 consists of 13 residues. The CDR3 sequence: CASRSGTNNEQFF. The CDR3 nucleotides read TGTGCCAGCAGATCCGGGACCAACAATGAGCAGTTCTTC.